What follows describes a single T cell receptor (beta chain). This specimen comes from a study of blood T cell repertoires in COVID-19. Produced via immunoSEQ multiplex PCR; TCRdb's table is partial and in-frame only. This sample has about 77,000 clones; more than 90% occur once, and the top ten carry 15% to 20%. The source is an elderly woman with active or convalescent COVID-19. Sample: peripheral blood.

CDR3 DNA sequence: TGTGCCAGCAGCCAAGAAAGCGGGGTCCGCACCGGGGAGCTGTTTTTT. Residues: CASSQESGVRTGELFF. The chain has TRBV3-1 (or the pseudogene TRBV3-2) and TRBJ2-2, with 7 nucleotides matching TRBD2. CDR3 length: 16 residues. Germline trimming cut 0 bases from V and 4 bases from J; bases unmatched to any gene: 5. Looked up from germline, CDR1 is LGHDT and CDR2 is YNNKEL (reference sequence).